The entry that follows covers one T cell receptor beta chain sequence. Its antigen remains unidentified. CD4+ cells were split into CD45RA+ naive and CD45RA-negative memory subsets. The V gene lost 0 bases and the J gene lost 5 bases, with 10 bases spanning the gap. Germline V gene lookup returns CDR1 KGHSH and CDR2 LQKENI. This CDR3 has 14 amino acids. These data come from a study of shared clonotypes between healthy human individuals. Regarding the study as a whole: Clonotype sharing across several donors was observed for 4.5% to 6.5% of naive CD4 clonotypes. Researchers sampled blood only, noting tissue repertoires likely differ.

Investigators spread the genomic DNA of each subset evenly over several immunoSEQ plates. Sequencing was performed with immunoSEQ multiplex PCR; in TCRdb, only in-frame clones are kept and a portion is missing. The data show some 1.1 million clones, 70% to 85% seen once. The sequenced sample was memory CD4+ T cells from PBMCs. Subset defined: CD45RA-negative fraction. J is TRBJ2-5 and V is TRBV18; no definite D call. The clonotype comes from a man younger than 35 in good health. Some clones in this sample may be carry-over from other donors' samples. CDR3 region: CASSPPGPGETQYF. In DNA, the CDR3 is TGTGCCAGCTCACCACCGGGCCCCGGGGAGACCCAGTACTTC.